Listed here are 19 T cell receptor beta chains from one sample, sequenced in a study of vaccination and CD4 T cells after COVID-19. Cultured CD4+ T cell DNA was sequenced using the Oncomine TCR Beta short-read assay. TCRdb re-called the PCR reads through MiXCR, storing one row per CDR3 protein. The data show about 15,000 distinct CDR3 sequences, with roughly 53% seen just once and around 4% held by the top ten. The antigens for these receptors are not known. Treatment indicated: 10-day PBMC culture with coronavirus spike peptide pools or control peptides (ViraFEST assay). Material: CD4+ T cells from blood, cultured in vitro, obtained before SARS-CoV-2 vaccination. The receptors shown here come from a human donor who had recovered from COVID-19.

This clonotype has just a few counts. This chain joins TRBV28 and TRBJ2-7, with 9 bases that match TRBD2. With V trimmed by 2 bases and J by 4 bases, 3 bases remained unmatched. The CDR3 consists of 14 residues. Looked up from germline, CDR1 is MDHEN and CDR2 is SYDVKM. CDR3 DNA sequence: TGTGCCAGCAGTTTACGCGGGAGGGGGTACGAGCAGTACTTC. It encodes CASSLRGRGYEQYF.

In its sample, this clonotype was seen a few times. This sequence joins TRBV28 and TRBJ1-5; tentative D call: TRBD1 (5 bases). The CDR3 has 14 amino acids. The V end was cut by 10 bases, the J end by 2 bases, with 15 bases between. The germline V gene has CDR1 MDHEN and CDR2 SYDVKM. The CDR3 is CAIVAGNRNQPQHF. The CDR3 DNA is TGTGCCATCGTAGCAGGGAACCGCAATCAGCCCCAGCATTTT. The whole variable domain, remainder taken from reference TRBV28 and TRBJ1-5, is DVKVTQSSRYLVKRTGEKVFLECVQDMDHENMFWYRQDPGLGLRLIYFSYDVKMKEKGDIPEGYSVSREKKERFSLILESASTNQTSMYLCAIVAGNRNQPQHFGDGTRLSIL.

This rearrangement joins TRBV7-6 to TRBJ2-3, with D unclear. The germline gives CDR1 SGHVS, CDR2 FNYEAQ. The germline V and J ends were trimmed by 1 base and 5 bases, with 16 bases remaining between them. The length of the CDR3 is 16 residues. As DNA, the CDR3 is TGTGCCAGCAGCTTAGGTTCGGGTCTCATCGGAGATACGCAGTATTTT. Protein sequence: CASSLGSGLIGDTQYF.

The V gene is TRBV4-2, the J gene TRBJ1-2; 9 bases are a match to TRBD1. Germline assignment: CDR1 LGHNA and CDR2 YNFKEQ. V gave up 5 bases and J gave up 7 bases; unmatched junction bases: 8. This CDR3 comprises 14 residues. The CDR3 nucleotides read TGTGCCAGCAGCTACCGGGACAGGGTGGGTGGCTACACCTTC. It translates to CASSYRDRVGGYTF.

This rearrangement joins TRBV20-1 to TRBJ1-1; D call uncertain. Trimming removed 2 bases from V and 3 bases from J, with 7 bases in between. Germline V gives CDR1 DFQATT, CDR2 SNEGSKA (reference sequence). The CDR3 extends over 12 amino acids. The CDR3 DNA reads TGCAGTGCTAGATCCCCCGACACTGAAGCTTTCTTT. It encodes CSARSPDTEAFF.

This clonotype appeared a single time. The J gene is TRBJ1-1, the V gene TRBV7-3; the D is unclear. The germline V and J ends were trimmed by 4 bases and 8 bases, with 14 bases remaining between them. The CDR3 is made up of 13 amino acids. Germline lookup yields CDR1 SGHTA and CDR2 FQGTGA. CDR3 sequence (DNA): TGTGCCAGCAGCTCCTCACCCTATCAGGAAGCTTTCTTT. This encodes CASSSSPYQEAFF.

The chain combines TRBV7-9 with TRBJ1-3; no clear D gene. Trimming stripped 6 bases from V and 0 bases from J, with 6 bases between. From germline, CDR1 is SEHNR and CDR2 FQNEAQ (reference sequence). The length of the CDR3 is 13 residues. CDR3 in DNA: TGTGCCAGCAGTCCCGACTCTGGAAACACCATATATTTT. This codes for CASSPDSGNTIYF. The full variable domain, with the rest looked up from reference TRBV7-9 and TRBJ1-3, is DTGVSQNPRHKITKRGQNVTFRCDPISEHNRLYWYRQTLGQGPEFLTYFQNEAQLEKSRLLSDRFSAERPKGSFSTLEIQRTEQGDSAMYLCASSPDSGNTIYFGEGSWLTVV.

CDR3 in DNA: TGCGCCAGCAGCTCCGGGACACTGGGGGATCAGCCCCAGCATTTT. Translation: CASSSGTLGDQPQHF. This chain joins TRBV4-1 and TRBJ1-5, with D possibly TRBD1 on 6 matching bases. This CDR3 contains 15 residues. Trimming removed 5 bases from V and 5 bases from J, with 16 bases in between. Germline values: CDR1 MGHRA, CDR2 YSYEKL.

The J gene is TRBJ1-1, the V gene TRBV30, with D hard to call. The CDR3 is 13 residues long. V shed 0 bases and J shed 5 bases, with 10 bases lying between them. CDR1 GTSNPN and CDR2 SVGIG come from the germline V gene (reference sequence). The CDR3 region is CAWSVNLVTEAFF. CDR3 DNA sequence: TGTGCCTGGAGTGTAAACCTTGTTACTGAAGCTTTCTTT.

Points on this clonotype: Its ends do not fully match the called genes, so a read error is possible. This rearrangement joins TRBV6-1 to TRBJ2-1; 7 positions match TRBD1. The germline V gene encodes CDR1 MNHNS and CDR2 SASEGT. CDR3 length: 17 amino acids. The CDR3 protein is CASSPLGQERSYNEQSF. In DNA form, the CDR3 reads TGTGCCAGCAGTCCCCTCGGACAGGAACGGTCCTACAATGAGCAGTCCTTC.

This clonotype showed up just once. The V call is TRBV7-2, the J call TRBJ1-2; 8 positions match TRBD1. The CDR3 totals 14 residues. Losses at the gene ends were 0 bases for V and 5 bases for J; bases not matched to a gene: 2. Germline loops: CDR1 SGHTA, CDR2 FQGNSA. The CDR3 loop reads CASSLADRAYGYTF. CDR3 bases: TGTGCCAGCAGCTTAGCGGACAGGGCTTATGGCTACACCTTC.

The CDR3 DNA sequence: TGTGCCAGCAGTGACAGGGGGAACTCCTACGAGCAGTACTTC. Translated, it gives CASSDRGNSYEQYF. The rearrangement uses TRBV2 and TRBJ2-7, with 7 bases identical to TRBD1. Trimming removed 3 bases from V and 0 bases from J; junction bases left unmatched: 2. CDR1 is SNHLY and CDR2 is FYNNEI in the germline V gene. CDR3 length equals 14 residues.

This clonotype showed up just a few times. J is TRBJ2-3 and V is TRBV7-2; 10 bases align to TRBD1. This CDR3 comprises 15 residues. Germline CDR1 reads SGHTA; CDR2 reads FQGNSA. Unmatched junction bases numbered 1, after V lost 4 bases and J lost 0 bases. CDR3 in amino acids: CASSSDRGSTDTQYF. Here the CDR3 DNA reads TGTGCCAGCAGCTCGGACAGGGGGAGCACAGATACGCAGTATTTT. Combining the CDR3 with reference TRBV7-2 and TRBJ2-3 gives the whole variable domain GAGVSQSPSNKVTEKGKDVELRCDPISGHTALYWYRQSLGQGLEFLIYFQGNSAPDKSGLPSDRFSAERTGGSVSTLTIQRTQQEDSAVYLCASSSDRGSTDTQYFGPGTRLTVL.

The genes are TRBV20-1 and TRBJ2-5; 11 nucleotides align to TRBD2. CDR3 length: 15 amino acids. V gave up 5 bases and J gave up 1 base; unmatched junction bases: 6. Germline CDR1 and CDR2: DFQATT and SNEGSKA (reference sequence). The CDR3 bases are TGCAGTGCTCCTACCGGACTAGCGGGCCAAGAGACCCAGTACTTC. It encodes CSAPTGLAGQETQYF.

CDR3: CASSPRLWANYGYTF. The CDR3 DNA sequence: TGTGCCAGCAGTCCCCGGTTATGGGCTAACTATGGCTACACCTTC. V and J are TRBV27 and TRBJ1-2; unclear D gene. The CDR3 totals 15 residues. Trimming shortened V by 5 bases and J by 0 bases, and 13 bases separated the two germline ends. Per the germline V gene, CDR1 is MNHEY and CDR2 is SMNVEV (reference sequence).

This clonotype was seen a few times. The chain employs TRBV7-2 and TRBJ1-2; 8 bases map to TRBD1. The V segment lost 6 bases and the J segment 0 bases; nucleotides outside the gene matches: 6. CDR1 and CDR2 from the germline V gene are SGHTA and FQGNSA. The CDR3 covers 15 residues. The CDR3 spells CASRAGGASNYGYTF. CDR3 nucleotides: TGTGCCAGCAGGGCAGGGGGCGCATCTAACTATGGCTACACCTTC.

This sequence joins TRBV2 and TRBJ2-7, with D uncertain. This CDR3 region has 13 residues. V lost 6 bases, J lost 0 bases, and 9 bases lay in between. Germline values: CDR1 SNHLY, CDR2 FYNNEI. The CDR3 DNA sequence: TGTGCCAGCAGCCCGGCAGGCTCCTACGAGCAGTACTTC. Its protein product is CASSPAGSYEQYF. Full variable domain (missing parts from reference TRBV2 and TRBJ2-7): EPEVTQTPSHQVTQMGQEVILRCVPISNHLYFYWYRQILGQKVEFLVSFYNNEISEKSEIFDDQFSVERPDGSNFTLKIRSTKLEDSAMYFCASSPAGSYEQYFGPGTRLTVT.

V is TRBV6-1 and J is TRBJ2-7; D remains unclear. The CDR3 spans 12 residues. Trimming removed 7 bases from V and 6 bases from J, with 13 bases in between. CDR1 and CDR2 (germline): MNHNS, SASEGT. The CDR3 DNA is TGTGCCAGCACGAGCAGCCCCCTCGAGCAGTACTTC. Translation gives CASTSSPLEQYF.

The chain employs TRBV19 and TRBJ2-7; TRBD2 matches at 12 bases. This CDR3 is built from 15 residues. V lost 4 bases and J lost 7; bases outside the gene matches: 8. CDR1 is LNHDA and CDR2 is SQIVND in the germline V gene (reference sequence). The CDR3 region is CASSRSSSGRGEQYF. CDR3 nucleotides: TGTGCCAGTAGTAGGTCGTCTAGCGGGAGGGGAGAGCAGTACTTC. Full variable domain (missing parts from reference TRBV19 and TRBJ2-7): DGGITQSPKYLFRKEGQNVTLSCEQNLNHDAMYWYRQDPGQGLRLIYYSQIVNDFQKGDIAEGYSVSREKKESFPLTVTSAQKNPTAFYLCASSRSSSGRGEQYFGPGTRLTVT.